This T cell receptor (beta chain) stems from a study of blood T cell repertoires in COVID-19 (dated by TCRdb to about 2020). Some background on the complete study: Samples covering the acute and convalescent phases of COVID-19 were provided by collaborators in the United States, Italy and Spain. The prospective study material was composed of cDNA or gDNA derived from T cells, B-cell-depleted T cells, or PBMCs. Deeply sampled blood TCRbeta repertoires from subjects exposed to, actively infected with, or recovered from COVID-19 were included in the dataset. The repertoires were released in a freely available public database intended as a resource for research on the immune response to SARS-CoV-2. The samples were drawn from the first 160 participants of the ongoing ImmuneRACE study and from about 1,200 subjects provided by 6 global collaborators. Sample metadata almost always included a de-identified subject ID, COVID-19 status, age in years and sex. Where HLA class I and class II types were available, the types were taken from metadata supplied by the sample provider, not from assay-based typing. Study-wide findings and limitations: The quantity of clinical and demographic metadata differed by source and by participant and was supplied without curation.

For this clone: Its antigen is currently not known. Per-base qualities were not stored, and no clone one base away is much larger.

Collaborating institutions collected whole blood in K2EDTA tubes following their own protocols. For TCRbeta analysis, collaborators shipped samples as frozen whole blood, isolated PBMCs, or DNA extracted from either of those sample types. TCRbeta CDR3 regions were amplified from genomic DNA using the immunoSEQ Assay, a bias-controlled multiplex PCR. The authors' analysis ran thus. The number of nucleated cells in each sample was estimated by amplification of reference gene primers within the assay. To quantify the absolute abundance of each unique TCRbeta CDR3 rearrangement, sequence reads were collapsed and filtered. For each sample, productive Simpson clonality was calculated as the square root of Simpson's diversity index over productive rearrangements. TCRdb carries this immuneACCESS record with in-frame sequences only. Its versions omit some clonotypes, under half of them owing to an unresolved V gene in the studies checked, with the rest unexplained. That table gives V, J and clone size, and the DNA gave D and trimming. The sample table shows under 75,000 clones, and 75% to 80% are seen once. 6.3% of the sample is in the top ten clones.

Relative to germline, V is missing 3 bases and J is missing 4 bases, with 3 bases of the junction outside any gene match. CDR1 and CDR2, looked up from the germline V gene, are SGHRS and YFSETQ. Counted from cysteine to phenylalanine, this CDR3 has 13 amino acids. Only the CDR3 DNA is retained, 39 bases long and in frame from the first base. The chain couples TRBV5-1 to TRBJ2-5, with 7 bases in between that match TRBD1. Input material: peripheral blood. This clonotype was obtained from a woman aged 55 to 70 with acute or convalescent COVID-19. The DNA sequence is as follows: TGCGCCAGCAGCTGGACAGGAGGAGAGACCCAGTACTTC. Translated, this gives CASSWTGGETQYF.